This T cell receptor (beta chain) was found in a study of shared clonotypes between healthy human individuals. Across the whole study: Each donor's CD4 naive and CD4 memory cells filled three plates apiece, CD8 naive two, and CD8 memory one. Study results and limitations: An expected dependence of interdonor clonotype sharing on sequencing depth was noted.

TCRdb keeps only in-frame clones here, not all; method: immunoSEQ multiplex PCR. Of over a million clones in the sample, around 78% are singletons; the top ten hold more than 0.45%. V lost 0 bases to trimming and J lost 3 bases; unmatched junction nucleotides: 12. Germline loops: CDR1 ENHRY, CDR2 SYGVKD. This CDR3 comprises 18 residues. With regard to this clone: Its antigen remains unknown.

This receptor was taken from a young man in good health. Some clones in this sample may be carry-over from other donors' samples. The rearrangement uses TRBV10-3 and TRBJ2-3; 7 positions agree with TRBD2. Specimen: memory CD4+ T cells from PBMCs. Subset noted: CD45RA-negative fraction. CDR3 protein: CAISESPGVSGLTDTQYF. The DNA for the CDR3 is TGTGCCATCAGTGAGTCCCCCGGGGTTAGCGGGTTGACAGATACGCAGTATTTT.